These 5 T cell receptor beta chains were sequenced from one sample in a study of CD8+CD57+ T cells in acquired aplastic anemia. Using genomic DNA as the template, TCR beta VDJ and CDR3 profiling was carried out. From the reads, TCRdb called clonotypes with MiXCR, one entry per CDR3 protein. The sample shows 200,000 to 250,000 distinct CDR3 sequences, roughly 33% of them seen only once. The sequenced sample consisted of sorted CD4+, CD8+, or CD8+CD57+ T cells (not recorded which) from PBMCs. The source of these receptors is a human donor in good health, serving as a control.

This clonotype has only a few counts. The genes are TRBV4-1 and TRBJ2-1; unclear D gene. The CDR3 spans 14 residues. Trimming shortened V by 1 base and J by 10 bases, and 14 bases separated the two germline ends. Germline V gene lookup returns CDR1 MGHRA and CDR2 YSYEKL. DNA for the CDR3: TGCGCCAGCAGCCAAGCCCCCCTTTTTACGGAGCAGTTCTTC. It translates to CASSQAPLFTEQFF.

Remarks on this clonotype: This could be a read error, since a much larger clone is one nucleotide away. The chain joins TRBV30 to TRBJ1-1; 7 bases map to TRBD1. The germline V gene has CDR1 GTSNPN and CDR2 SVGIG (reference sequence). This CDR3 has 14 residues. With 5 bases clipped from V and 1 base from J, the junction kept 7 bases outside the gene matches. CDR3 nucleotides: TGTGCCTGGGGGCAAGGGGACAGGAACACTGAAGCTTTCTTT. As protein: CAWGQGDRNTEAFF. Drawing the rest from reference TRBV30 and TRBJ1-1, the complete variable domain is SQTIHQWPATLVQPVGSPLSLECTVEGTSNPNLYWYRQAAGRGLQLLFYSVGIGQISSEVPQNLSASRPQDRQFILSSKKLLLSDSGFYLCAWGQGDRNTEAFFGQGTRLTVV.

In its sample, this clonotype was seen many times. This sequence joins TRBV25-1 and TRBJ2-7, with TRBD2 matching over 8 bases. Trimming removed 2 bases from V and 4 bases from J; junction bases left unmatched: 7. This CDR3 spans 15 amino acids. Germline values: CDR1 MGHDK, CDR2 SYGVNS. CDR3 residues: CASSELGTSNYEQYF. The CDR3 DNA sequence: TGTGCCAGCAGTGAACTCGGGACTAGTAATTACGAGCAGTACTTC.

The chain uses TRBV24-1 and TRBJ2-7, with TRBD1 as a possible D gene (6 bases). Trimming removed 3 bases at V and 2 bases at J, with 16 bases between. Germline assignment: CDR1 KGHDR and CDR2 SFDVKD. This CDR3 spans 16 amino acids. The CDR3 nucleotides read TGTGCCACCAGTGATGGGAAACAGGGCCCACCCTACGAGCAGTACTTC. Translating gives CATSDGKQGPPYEQYF.

The CDR3 nucleotides read TGTGCCACCAGCAGAGGACTAGGGGAGCAGTTCTTC. Its protein is CATSRGLGEQFF. The rearrangement uses TRBV15 and TRBJ2-1; a possible D gene is TRBD2 (6 bases). V lost 1 base and J 10 bases, leaving 8 bases between the germline ends. CDR1 is LNHNV and CDR2 is YYDKDF in the germline V gene (reference sequence). CDR3 length: 12 residues.